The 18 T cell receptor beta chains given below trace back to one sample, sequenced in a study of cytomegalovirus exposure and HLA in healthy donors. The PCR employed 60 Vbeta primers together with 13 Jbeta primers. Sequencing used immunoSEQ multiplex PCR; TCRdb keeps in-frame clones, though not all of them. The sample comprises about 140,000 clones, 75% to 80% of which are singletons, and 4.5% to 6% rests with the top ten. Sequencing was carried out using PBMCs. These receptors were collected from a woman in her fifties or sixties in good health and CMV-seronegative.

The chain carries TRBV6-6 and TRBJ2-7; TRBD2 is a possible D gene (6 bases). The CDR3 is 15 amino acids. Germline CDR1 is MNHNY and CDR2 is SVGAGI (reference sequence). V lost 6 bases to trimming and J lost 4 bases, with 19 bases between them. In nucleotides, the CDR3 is TGTGCCAGCAGCTCCTTGAAGCTAGCGATGTACGAGCAGTACTTC. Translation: CASSSLKLAMYEQYF.

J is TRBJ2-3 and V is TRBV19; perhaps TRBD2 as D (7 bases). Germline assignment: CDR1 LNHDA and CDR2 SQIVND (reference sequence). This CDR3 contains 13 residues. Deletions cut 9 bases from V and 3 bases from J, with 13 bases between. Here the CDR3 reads CARGGVWTDTQYF. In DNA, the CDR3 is TGTGCCAGAGGGGGGGTTTGGACAGATACGCAGTATTTT.

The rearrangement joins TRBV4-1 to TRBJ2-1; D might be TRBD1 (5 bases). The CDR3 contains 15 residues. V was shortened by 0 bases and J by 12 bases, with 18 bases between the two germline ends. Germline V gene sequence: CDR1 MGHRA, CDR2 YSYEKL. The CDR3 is CASSQDYQGVLSQFF. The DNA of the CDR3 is TGCGCCAGCAGCCAAGATTACCAGGGCGTTTTGTCGCAGTTCTTC.

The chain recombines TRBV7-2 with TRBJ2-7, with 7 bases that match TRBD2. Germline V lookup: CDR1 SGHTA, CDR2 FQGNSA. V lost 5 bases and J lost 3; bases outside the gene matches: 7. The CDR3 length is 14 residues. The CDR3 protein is CASSTSGLSYEQYF. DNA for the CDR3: TGTGCCAGCAGCACATCGGGACTAAGCTACGAGCAGTACTTC.

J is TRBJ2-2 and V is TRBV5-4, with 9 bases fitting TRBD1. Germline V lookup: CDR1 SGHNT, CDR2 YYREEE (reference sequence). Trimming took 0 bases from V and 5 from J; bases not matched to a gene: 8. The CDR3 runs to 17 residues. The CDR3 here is CASSLGLQGANTGELFF. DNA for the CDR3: TGTGCCAGCAGCTTGGGATTACAGGGGGCTAATACCGGGGAGCTGTTTTTT.

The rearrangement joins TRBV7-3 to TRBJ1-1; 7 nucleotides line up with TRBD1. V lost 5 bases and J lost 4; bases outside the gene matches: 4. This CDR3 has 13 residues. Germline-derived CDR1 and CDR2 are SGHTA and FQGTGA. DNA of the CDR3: TGTGCCAGCAGCCGGACAGGTCGCACTGAAGCTTTCTTT. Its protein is CASSRTGRTEAFF.

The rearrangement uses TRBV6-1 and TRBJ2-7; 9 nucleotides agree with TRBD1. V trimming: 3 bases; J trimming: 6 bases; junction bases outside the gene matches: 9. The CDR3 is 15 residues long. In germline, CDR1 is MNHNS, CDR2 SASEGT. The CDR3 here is CASSETGTGRSEQYF. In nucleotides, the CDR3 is TGTGCCAGCAGTGAGACCGGGACAGGGAGGAGCGAGCAGTACTTC.

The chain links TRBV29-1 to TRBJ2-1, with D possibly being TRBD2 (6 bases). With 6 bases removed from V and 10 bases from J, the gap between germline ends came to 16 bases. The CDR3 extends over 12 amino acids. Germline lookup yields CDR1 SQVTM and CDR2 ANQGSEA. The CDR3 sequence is CSVSTSPPEQFF. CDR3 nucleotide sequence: TGCAGCGTATCGACTAGTCCTCCGGAGCAGTTCTTC.

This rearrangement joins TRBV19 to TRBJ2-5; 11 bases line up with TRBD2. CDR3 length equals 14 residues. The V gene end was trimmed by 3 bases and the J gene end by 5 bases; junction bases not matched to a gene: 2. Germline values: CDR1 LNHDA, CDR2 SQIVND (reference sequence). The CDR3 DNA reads TGTGCCAGTAGTATCTCTAGCGGGGGGGAGACCCAGTACTTC. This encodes CASSISSGGETQYF. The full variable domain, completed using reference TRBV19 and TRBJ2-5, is DGGITQSPKYLFRKEGQNVTLSCEQNLNHDAMYWYRQDPGQGLRLIYYSQIVNDFQKGDIAEGYSVSREKKESFPLTVTSAQKNPTAFYLCASSISSGGETQYFGPGTRLLVL.

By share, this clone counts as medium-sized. DNA of the CDR3: TGTGCCAGCAGTGTACAGGGTTCAAGCTCCTACGAGCAGTACTTC. Protein sequence: CASSVQGSSSYEQYF. The chain uses TRBV6-1 and TRBJ2-7, with a possible D match to TRBD1 (6 bases). Germline CDR1 and CDR2: MNHNS and SASEGT. The V end was cut by 4 bases, the J end by 0 bases, with 13 bases between. This CDR3 has 15 amino acids.

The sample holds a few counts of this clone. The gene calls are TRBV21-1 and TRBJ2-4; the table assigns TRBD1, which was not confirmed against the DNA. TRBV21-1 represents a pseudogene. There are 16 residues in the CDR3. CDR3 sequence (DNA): TGTGCCAGCAGCAACTTAGGGGACAGAGCCAAAAACATTCAGTACTTC. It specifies CASSNLGDRAKNIQYF.

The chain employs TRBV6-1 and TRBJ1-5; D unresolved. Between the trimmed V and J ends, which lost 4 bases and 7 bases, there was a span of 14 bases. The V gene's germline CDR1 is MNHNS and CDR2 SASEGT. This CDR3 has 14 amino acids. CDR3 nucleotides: TGTGCCAGCAGTGCCCGGGGAGTGGAACAGCCCCAGCATTTT. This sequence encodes CASSARGVEQPQHF.

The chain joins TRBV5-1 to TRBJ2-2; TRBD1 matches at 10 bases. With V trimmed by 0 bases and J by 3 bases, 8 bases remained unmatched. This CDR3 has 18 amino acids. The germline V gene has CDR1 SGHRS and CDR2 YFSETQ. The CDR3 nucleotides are TGCGCCAGCAGCTTGGGATTTGGACAGGGGGTGTACACCGGGGAGCTGTTTTTT. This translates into CASSLGFGQGVYTGELFF.

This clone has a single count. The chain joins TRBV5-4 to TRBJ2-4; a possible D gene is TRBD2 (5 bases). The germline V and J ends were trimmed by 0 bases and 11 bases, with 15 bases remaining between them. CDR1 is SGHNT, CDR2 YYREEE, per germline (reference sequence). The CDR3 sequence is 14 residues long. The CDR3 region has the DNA TGTGCCAGCAGCTTGGGGACTCCGGGGTACCTTCAGTACTTC. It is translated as CASSLGTPGYLQYF.

Here the CDR3 reads CASSVLRGNTDTQYF. The CDR3 nucleotides read TGTGCCAGCAGCGTGTTAAGGGGGAACACAGATACGCAGTATTTT. This rearrangement joins TRBV9 to TRBJ2-3; perhaps TRBD1 as D (6 bases). Germline CDR1 reads SGDLS; CDR2 reads YYNGEE. This CDR3 contains 15 residues. V was pared by 2 bases and J by 2 bases, with 12 bases between.

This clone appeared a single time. In DNA form, the CDR3 reads TGCGCCAGCAGCCCGACAGGGGCGTCCAGGTACGAGCAGTACTTC. Encoded protein: CASSPTGASRYEQYF. The V call is TRBV5-1, the J call TRBJ2-7; 8 nucleotides align to TRBD1. This CDR3 is 15 amino acids long. Germline values: CDR1 SGHRS, CDR2 YFSETQ. The V segment lost 4 bases and the J segment 4 bases; nucleotides outside the gene matches: 10.

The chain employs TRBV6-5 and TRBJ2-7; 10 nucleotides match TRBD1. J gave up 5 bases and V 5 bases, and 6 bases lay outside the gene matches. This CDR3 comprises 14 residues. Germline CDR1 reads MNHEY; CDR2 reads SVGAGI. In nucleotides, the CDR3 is TGTGCCAGCAGTAACCCGGGACAGGGGAACGAGCAGTACTTC. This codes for CASSNPGQGNEQYF.

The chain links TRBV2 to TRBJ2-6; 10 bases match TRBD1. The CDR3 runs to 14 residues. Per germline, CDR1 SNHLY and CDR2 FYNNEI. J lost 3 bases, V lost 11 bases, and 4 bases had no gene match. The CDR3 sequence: CAGDRGLGANVLTF. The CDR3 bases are TGTGCCGGAGACAGGGGGCTTGGGGCCAACGTCCTGACTTTC. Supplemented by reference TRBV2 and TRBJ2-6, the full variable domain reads EPEVTQTPSHQVTQMGQEVILRCVPISNHLYFYWYRQILGQKVEFLVSFYNNEISEKSEIFDDQFSVERPDGSNFTLKIRSTKLEDSAMYFCAGDRGLGANVLTFGAGSRLTVL.